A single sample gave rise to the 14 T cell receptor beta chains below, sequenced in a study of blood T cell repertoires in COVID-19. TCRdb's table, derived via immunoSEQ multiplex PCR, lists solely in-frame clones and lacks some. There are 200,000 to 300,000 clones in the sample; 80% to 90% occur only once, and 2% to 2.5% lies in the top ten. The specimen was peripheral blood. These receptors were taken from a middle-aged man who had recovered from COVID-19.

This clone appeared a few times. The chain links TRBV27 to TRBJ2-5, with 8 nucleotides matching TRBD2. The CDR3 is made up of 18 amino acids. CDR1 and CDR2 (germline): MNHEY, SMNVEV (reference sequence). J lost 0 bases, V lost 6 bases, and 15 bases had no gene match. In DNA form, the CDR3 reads TGTGCCAGCAGCTCCGGAAGGAGCGGGGGCTGGTACCAAGAGACCCAGTACTTC. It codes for CASSSGRSGGWYQETQYF.

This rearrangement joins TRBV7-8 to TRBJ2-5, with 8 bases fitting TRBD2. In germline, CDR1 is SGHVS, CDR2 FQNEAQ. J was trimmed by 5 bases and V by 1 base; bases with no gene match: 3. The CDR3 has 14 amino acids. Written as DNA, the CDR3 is TGTGCCAGCAGCTTAGAACTAGCGGCCGAGACCCAGTACTTC. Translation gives CASSLELAAETQYF.

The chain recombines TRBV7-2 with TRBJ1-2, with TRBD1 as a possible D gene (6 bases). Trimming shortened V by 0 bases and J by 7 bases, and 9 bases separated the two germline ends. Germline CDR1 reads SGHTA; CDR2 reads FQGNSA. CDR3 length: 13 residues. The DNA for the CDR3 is TGTGCCAGCAGCTTAGCCAGGGGCGGTGGCTACACCTTC. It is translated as CASSLARGGGYTF.

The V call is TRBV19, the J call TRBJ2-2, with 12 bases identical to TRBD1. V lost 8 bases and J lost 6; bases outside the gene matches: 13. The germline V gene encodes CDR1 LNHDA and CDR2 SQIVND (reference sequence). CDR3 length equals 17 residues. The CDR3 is CASHPLGTGGVAGELFF. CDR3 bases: TGTGCCAGTCACCCCCTCGGGACAGGGGGCGTCGCCGGGGAGCTGTTTTTT.

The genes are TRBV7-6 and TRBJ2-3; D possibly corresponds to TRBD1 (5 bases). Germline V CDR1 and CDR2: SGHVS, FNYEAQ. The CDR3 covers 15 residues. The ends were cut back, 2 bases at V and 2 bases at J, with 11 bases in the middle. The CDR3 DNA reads TGTGCCAGCAGCTTACCAGGGAACGACACAGATACGCAGTATTTT. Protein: CASSLPGNDTDTQYF.

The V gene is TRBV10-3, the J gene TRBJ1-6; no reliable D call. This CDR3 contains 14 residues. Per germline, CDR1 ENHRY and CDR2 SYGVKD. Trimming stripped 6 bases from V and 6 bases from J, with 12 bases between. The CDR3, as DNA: TGTGCCATCAGCGGGAGGGCTAGTAATTCACCCCTCCACTTT. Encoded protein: CAISGRASNSPLHF.

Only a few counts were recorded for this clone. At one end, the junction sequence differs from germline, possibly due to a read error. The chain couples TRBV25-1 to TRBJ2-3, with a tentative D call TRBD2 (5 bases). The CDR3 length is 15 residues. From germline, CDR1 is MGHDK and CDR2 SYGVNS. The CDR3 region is CATSRSDSITDTQYF. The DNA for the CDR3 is TGTGCCACCAGTCGCTCGGACTCGATTACAGATACGCAGTATTTT.

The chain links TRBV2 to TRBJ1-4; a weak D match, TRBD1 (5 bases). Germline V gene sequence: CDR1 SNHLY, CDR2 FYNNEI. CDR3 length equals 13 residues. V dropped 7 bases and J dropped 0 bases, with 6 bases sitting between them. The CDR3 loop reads CASTGSTNEKLFF. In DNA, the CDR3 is TGTGCCAGCACAGGGTCAACTAATGAAAAACTGTTTTTT.

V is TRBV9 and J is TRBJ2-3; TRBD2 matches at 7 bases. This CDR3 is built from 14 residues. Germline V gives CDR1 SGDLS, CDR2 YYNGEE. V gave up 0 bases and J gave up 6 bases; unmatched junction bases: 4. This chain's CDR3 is CASSVAQGGDTQYF. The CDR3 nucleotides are TGTGCCAGCAGCGTAGCTCAGGGAGGGGATACGCAGTATTTT.

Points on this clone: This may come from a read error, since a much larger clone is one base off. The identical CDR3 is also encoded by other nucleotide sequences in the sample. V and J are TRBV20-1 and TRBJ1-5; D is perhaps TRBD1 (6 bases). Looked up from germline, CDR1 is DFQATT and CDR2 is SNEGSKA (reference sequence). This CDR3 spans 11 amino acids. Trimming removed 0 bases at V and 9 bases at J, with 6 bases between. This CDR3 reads CSAREQGPQHF. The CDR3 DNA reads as TGCAGTGCTAGAGAACAGGGGCCCCAGCATTTT.

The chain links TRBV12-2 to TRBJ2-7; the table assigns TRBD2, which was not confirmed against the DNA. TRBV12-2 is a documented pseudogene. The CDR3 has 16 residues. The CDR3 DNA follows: TGTGCAAGTCGCTTAGTCGACACTAGCGGCCGCCAAGAGCAGTACTTC. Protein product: CASRLVDTSGRQEQYF.

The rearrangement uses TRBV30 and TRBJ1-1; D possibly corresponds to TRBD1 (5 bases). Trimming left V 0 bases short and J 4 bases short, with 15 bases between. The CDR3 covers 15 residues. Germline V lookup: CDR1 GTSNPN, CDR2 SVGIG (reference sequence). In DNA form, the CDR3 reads TGTGCCTGGAGTGTAATAGGCAGGGTATTCACTGAAGCTTTCTTT. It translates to CAWSVIGRVFTEAFF.

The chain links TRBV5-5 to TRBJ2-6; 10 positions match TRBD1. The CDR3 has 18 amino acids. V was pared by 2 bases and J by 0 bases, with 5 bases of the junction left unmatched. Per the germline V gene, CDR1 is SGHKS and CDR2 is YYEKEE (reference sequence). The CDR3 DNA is TGTGCCAGCAGCTTAACGGGACAGGGGTCCTCTGGGGCCAACGTCCTGACTTTC. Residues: CASSLTGQGSSGANVLTF.

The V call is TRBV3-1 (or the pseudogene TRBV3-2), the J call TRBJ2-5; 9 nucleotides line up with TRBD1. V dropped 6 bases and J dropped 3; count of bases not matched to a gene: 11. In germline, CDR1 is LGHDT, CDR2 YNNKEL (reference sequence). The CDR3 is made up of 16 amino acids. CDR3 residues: CASRPRGRTGEETQYF. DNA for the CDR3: TGTGCCAGCAGGCCCAGGGGGAGGACAGGGGAAGAGACCCAGTACTTC.